This passage covers 9 T cell receptor beta chains from one sample sequenced in a study of preoperative IRX-2 immunotherapy in early breast cancer. Produced via immunoSEQ multiplex PCR; TCRdb's table is partial and in-frame only. The data show 40,000 to 45,000 clones, about 95% seen once. As to treatment: preoperative locoregional IRX-2 cytokine immunotherapy. The sequencing here drew on tumor tissue, taken after IRX-2 immunotherapy. The origin of the receptors is a human donor with breast cancer.

The CDR3 nucleotides are TGTGCCAGCTCACCACCAGGGGGTACGGAGACCCAGTACTTC. Its protein is CASSPPGGTETQYF. The chain recombines TRBV18 with TRBJ2-5; D is possibly TRBD1 (6 bases). The CDR3 is 14 amino acids. Trimming took 0 bases from V and 5 from J, leaving 10 bases between them. The germline V gene has CDR1 KGHSH and CDR2 LQKENI.

The chain carries TRBV4-1 and TRBJ2-3; perhaps TRBD1 as D (7 bases). CDR3 length: 13 amino acids. Germline assignment: CDR1 MGHRA and CDR2 YSYEKL. Trimming removed 2 bases from V and 7 bases from J, with 10 bases in between. The CDR3 here is CASSQQGGNTQYF. The CDR3 coding sequence is TGCGCCAGCAGCCAACAGGGGGGAAATACGCAGTATTTT.

The rearrangement joins TRBV7-8 to TRBJ2-1, with TRBD1 matching over 10 bases. The J segment lost 4 bases and the V segment lost 7 bases, leaving 7 bases of the junction unmatched. This CDR3 is 15 amino acids long. CDR1 is SGHVS and CDR2 is FQNEAQ in the germline V gene. The CDR3 reads CASNPGTGVYNEQFF. Here the CDR3 DNA reads TGTGCCAGCAACCCCGGGACAGGGGTATACAATGAGCAGTTCTTC. Supplemented by reference TRBV7-8 and TRBJ2-1, the full variable domain reads GAGVSQSPRYKVAKRGQDVALRCDPISGHVSLFWYQQALGQGPEFLTYFQNEAQLDKSGLPSDRFFAERPEGSVSTLKIQRTQQEDSAVYLCASNPGTGVYNEQFFGPGTRLTVL.

The CDR3 DNA reads as TGTGCCAGCAGCCCGGGACAGCGGAGCACAGATACGCAGTATTTT. As protein: CASSPGQRSTDTQYF. V and J are TRBV11-3 and TRBJ2-3, with 7 bases that match TRBD1. After removal of 5 bases from V and 0 bases from J, the junction contained 5 bases not matched to a gene. The CDR3 totals 15 residues. From germline, CDR1 is SGHNT and CDR2 YENEEA.

This clone was observed a single time. The rearrangement joins TRBV18 to TRBJ1-2; TRBD1 matches 9 bases. Germline CDR1 is KGHSH and CDR2 is LQKENI. The CDR3 has 12 amino acids. The junction had 3 bases not matched to a gene; V was cut back by 6 bases and J by 7 bases. This chain's CDR3 is CASSRDRAGYTF. CDR3 nucleotides: TGTGCCAGCTCTCGGGACAGGGCTGGCTACACCTTC.

The chain's CDR3 is CASSLKPRGNQPQHF. The CDR3 nucleotides are TGTGCCAGCAGTTTAAAACCCAGGGGCAATCAGCCCCAGCATTTT. The chain recombines TRBV27 with TRBJ1-5; TRBD1 might be the D (5 bases). Germline CDR1 and CDR2: MNHEY and SMNVEV (reference sequence). V shed 2 bases and J shed 2 bases, with 10 bases lying between them. The CDR3 contains 15 residues.

This clone was seen once. The chain has TRBV11-3 and TRBJ2-2; 11 bases agree with TRBD1. Germline-derived CDR1 and CDR2 are SGHNT and YENEEA. The junction had 9 bases not matched to a gene; V was cut back by 5 bases and J by 7 bases. CDR3 length equals 16 residues. This CDR3 reads CASSLRRDRGSGELFF. Written as DNA, the CDR3 is TGTGCCAGCAGCCTCCGTCGGGACAGGGGGAGCGGGGAGCTGTTTTTT.

The chain uses TRBV10-3 and TRBJ1-1; 7 positions agree with TRBD1. After removal of 6 bases from V and 8 bases from J, the junction contained 6 bases not matched to a gene. CDR1 ENHRY and CDR2 SYGVKD come from the germline V gene. The CDR3 is made up of 12 amino acids. The DNA for the CDR3 is TGTGCCATCAGACATACAGGGGAGGAAGCTTTCTTT. Amino acids: CAIRHTGEEAFF.

This clone was seen only once. The V and J genes are TRBV5-3 and TRBJ1-2; D might be TRBD1 (6 bases). TRBV5-3 is classed as an ORF, of uncertain function. This CDR3 is 16 amino acids long. Trimming pared 1 base from V and 6 bases from J, leaving 19 bases between. CDR3 DNA: TGTGCCAGAAGCTTGCACTACAGGGCGCGGAGTAATGGCTACACCTTC. It is translated as CARSLHYRARSNGYTF.